A single sample is the source of the 20 T cell receptor beta chains below, sequenced in a study of blood T cell repertoires in COVID-19 (dated by TCRdb to 2020 to 2021). The library was built by means of the immunoSEQ multiplex PCR assay. TCRdb mirrors the immuneACCESS table, restricted to in-frame sequences. Some clones are absent from its copies; in checked studies, under half trace to an unresolved V gene, and the reason for the others is unknown. The sample data list almost 300,000 clones, and around nine tenths of these were observed just once. The ten biggest clones cover 8.5% to 14% of the sample. What was sequenced was peripheral blood. These receptors were collected from a woman in her twenties or thirties with COVID-19, enrolled during active disease.

The chain employs TRBV19 and TRBJ1-1; 8 positions agree with TRBD1. CDR3 length: 13 amino acids. Germline CDR1 reads LNHDA; CDR2 reads SQIVND (reference sequence). The trim removed 6 bases at V and 5 bases at J, leaving 5 bases unmatched. The CDR3 sequence is CASRDRELTEAFF. CDR3 nucleotide sequence: TGTGCCAGTAGGGACAGGGAATTAACTGAAGCTTTCTTT.

This rearrangement joins TRBV28 to TRBJ2-1; 9 bases fit TRBD2. The J segment lost 5 bases and the V segment lost 3 bases, leaving 8 bases of the junction unmatched. The CDR3 spans 16 residues. Germline V gene sequence: CDR1 MDHEN, CDR2 SYDVKM. The DNA of the CDR3 is TGTGCCAGCAGTTTGGGCGGTAGCGGGGGTAACAATGAGCAGTTCTTC. This sequence encodes CASSLGGSGGNNEQFF.

The chain carries TRBV2 and TRBJ2-1; 9 positions agree with TRBD2. The germline gives CDR1 SNHLY, CDR2 FYNNEI. J gave up 8 bases and V 6 bases, and 11 bases lay outside the gene matches. The CDR3 covers 15 residues. The CDR3 reads CASRSGTSLVDEQFF. CDR3 coding DNA: TGTGCCAGCAGATCCGGGACTAGCCTAGTCGATGAGCAGTTCTTC. The full variable domain, its missing parts supplied by reference TRBV2 and TRBJ2-1, is EPEVTQTPSHQVTQMGQEVILRCVPISNHLYFYWYRQILGQKVEFLVSFYNNEISEKSEIFDDQFSVERPDGSNFTLKIRSTKLEDSAMYFCASRSGTSLVDEQFFGPGTRLTVL.

The rearrangement uses TRBV4-1 and TRBJ1-2; D might be TRBD1 (6 bases). Trimming left V 1 base short and J 7 bases short, with 19 bases between. The CDR3 covers 16 residues. Germline CDR1 reads MGHRA; CDR2 reads YSYEKL. The CDR3 here is CASSQAWTATYIGYTF. The CDR3, as DNA: TGCGCCAGCAGCCAAGCCTGGACAGCGACCTATATTGGCTACACCTTC.

On this clone: A junction end diverges from the germline sequence, so it may reflect a read error. J is TRBJ2-1 and V is TRBV7-6; 9 bases line up with TRBD1. CDR1 is SGHVS, CDR2 FNYEAQ, per germline. CDR3 length: 16 residues. CDR3 loop: CASSVARDRVEDEQFF. The CDR3 DNA sequence: TGTGCCAGCAGCGTAGCGCGGGACAGGGTCGAGGATGAGCAGTTCTTC.

The CDR3 sequence: CASSEPGQGVRRNTIYF. CDR3 in DNA: TGTGCCAGCAGTGAACCGGGACAGGGAGTGAGGAGAAACACCATATATTTT. The chain couples TRBV6-1 to TRBJ1-3; 9 nucleotides line up with TRBD1. Per germline, CDR1 MNHNS and CDR2 SASEGT. The CDR3 extends over 17 amino acids. V lost 2 bases, J lost 5 bases, and 10 bases stayed unmatched.

The chain combines TRBV11-2 with TRBJ1-1; TRBD1 matches 7 bases. V lost 5 bases, J lost 10 bases, and 13 bases stayed unmatched. Per the germline V gene, CDR1 is SGHAT and CDR2 is FQNNGV. There are 14 residues in the CDR3. CDR3 nucleotides: TGTGCCAGCAGCCCCCGGCGCCCGACAGGGAGAGCTTTCTTT. Encoded protein: CASSPRRPTGRAFF. Full variable domain (remainder filled in from reference TRBV11-2 and TRBJ1-1): EAGVAQSPRYKIIEKRQSVAFWCNPISGHATLYWYQQILGQGPKLLIQFQNNGVVDDSQLPKDRFSAERLKGVDSTLKIQPAKLEDSAVYLCASSPRRPTGRAFFGQGTRLTVV.

The genes are TRBV4-1 and TRBJ1-2; maybe TRBD1 (5 bases). CDR1 and CDR2 from the germline V gene are MGHRA and YSYEKL. The CDR3 totals 15 residues. V was cut by 0 bases and J by 4 bases, with 12 bases left in between. This CDR3 reads CASSQDRVKSYGYTF. The DNA for the CDR3 is TGCGCCAGCAGCCAAGACAGGGTCAAGAGCTATGGCTACACCTTC.

The chain is built from TRBV10-2 and TRBJ2-2; TRBD1 is a possible D gene (5 bases). CDR1 is WSHSY, CDR2 SAAADI, per germline. This CDR3 has 15 amino acids. V was clipped by 11 bases and J by 0 bases, with 16 bases between them. The CDR3 coding sequence is TGCGCCGTCAAAAAAGGGGCGCCGAACACCGGGGAGCTGTTTTTT. Translation: CAVKKGAPNTGELFF.

V gene TRBV30 combines with J gene TRBJ1-1; perhaps TRBD1 as D (5 bases). V was pared by 3 bases and J by 5 bases, with 10 bases between. Germline-derived CDR1 and CDR2 are GTSNPN and SVGIG (reference sequence). The CDR3 contains 12 residues. For the CDR3, the DNA is TGTGCCTGGAGGGGGACTTCAACTGAAGCTTTCTTT. Translation: CAWRGTSTEAFF.

The V and J genes are TRBV7-9 and TRBJ1-1, with TRBD1 matching over 7 bases. The germline V gene has CDR1 SEHNR and CDR2 FQNEAQ (reference sequence). Germline trimming cut 5 bases from V and 4 bases from J; bases unmatched to any gene: 4. The CDR3 is 13 residues long. CDR3 nucleotides: TGTGCCAGCAGCCTAGGACAGGCCACTGAAGCTTTCTTT. Translated, it gives CASSLGQATEAFF.

The rearrangement links TRBV5-1 to TRBJ2-7; 11 bases fit TRBD2. The V gene's germline CDR1 is SGHRS and CDR2 YFSETQ. The CDR3 loop spans 14 amino acids. The V and J ends lost 4 bases and 0 bases, in that order; junction bases with no gene match: 0. The CDR3 here is CASSGTSGSYEQYF. In DNA, the CDR3 is TGCGCCAGCAGCGGGACTAGCGGCTCCTACGAGCAGTACTTC.

This clone turned up a few times. The chain is built from TRBV6-2 or TRBV6-3 and TRBJ1-1; TRBD1 might be the D (6 bases). The CDR3 spans 16 residues. Trimming cost V 6 bases and J 3 bases, with 20 bases left between them. The germline CDR1 and CDR2 sequences are MNHEY and SVGEGT. CDR3 in amino acids: CASSVKKAGADTEAFF. The CDR3 bases are TGTGCCAGCAGCGTGAAAAAAGCGGGGGCGGACACTGAAGCTTTCTTT.

The gene calls are TRBV2 and TRBJ1-2; 10 nucleotides match TRBD1. Trimming cost V 7 bases and J 8 bases; bases outside gene matches: 10. Germline lookup yields CDR1 SNHLY and CDR2 FYNNEI. The CDR3 loop spans 14 amino acids. The DNA for the CDR3 is TGTGCCAGCACCACCGGGACAGGGGCAGGGGGCTACACCTTC. This codes for CASTTGTGAGGYTF.

The chain carries TRBV5-1 and TRBJ2-1; TRBD2 matches at 10 bases. The germline V gene encodes CDR1 SGHRS and CDR2 YFSETQ. V gave up 0 bases and J gave up 5 bases; unmatched junction bases: 5. The CDR3 covers 16 residues. Here the CDR3 reads CASSLAPSGGHNEQFF. The CDR3 DNA reads as TGCGCCAGCAGCTTGGCCCCTAGCGGGGGCCACAATGAGCAGTTCTTC.

The chain carries TRBV5-4 and TRBJ2-1; TRBD2 aligns across 9 bases. This CDR3 has 15 amino acids. J gave up 10 bases and V 0 bases, and 8 bases lay outside the gene matches. In germline, CDR1 is SGHNT, CDR2 YYREEE (reference sequence). The CDR3 region is CASSLGSGGFEEQFF. The CDR3 bases are TGTGCCAGCAGCTTGGGTAGCGGGGGTTTTGAGGAGCAGTTCTTC.

The table lists this clone with a count of one. The chain carries TRBV7-9 and TRBJ2-5; TRBD2 might be the D (5 bases). The V and J ends lost 4 bases and 2 bases respectively, with 14 bases between them. The CDR3 contains 15 residues. CDR1 and CDR2 (germline): SEHNR, FQNEAQ (reference sequence). CDR3 loop: CASSYELGPQETQYF. Here the CDR3 DNA reads TGTGCCAGCAGCTATGAACTAGGCCCTCAAGAGACCCAGTACTTC. The whole variable domain, filled in from reference TRBV7-9 and TRBJ2-5, reads DTGVSQNPRHKITKRGQNVTFRCDPISEHNRLYWYRQTLGQGPEFLTYFQNEAQLEKSRLLSDRFSAERPKGSFSTLEIQRTEQGDSAMYLCASSYELGPQETQYFGPGTRLLVL.

CDR3 loop: CATRQGVYQPQHF. For the CDR3, the DNA is TGTGCCACCAGGCAGGGGGTGTATCAGCCCCAGCATTTT. The V gene is TRBV12-3 or TRBV12-4, the J gene TRBJ1-5, with 7 nucleotides matching TRBD1. The CDR3 runs to 13 residues. The V segment lost 10 bases and the J segment 5 bases; nucleotides outside the gene matches: 8.

The chain joins TRBV7-8 to TRBJ1-2, with TRBD1 matching 8 bases. This CDR3 has 15 residues. Per the germline V gene, CDR1 is SGHVS and CDR2 is FQNEAQ. After removal of 6 bases from V and 8 bases from J, the junction contained 14 bases not matched to a gene. The CDR3 reads CASSYPAGGTGGYTF. Here the CDR3 DNA reads TGTGCCAGCAGTTATCCGGCAGGGGGCACGGGGGGCTACACCTTC. Looking up the rest from reference TRBV7-8 and TRBJ1-2 gives the full variable domain: GAGVSQSPRYKVAKRGQDVALRCDPISGHVSLFWYQQALGQGPEFLTYFQNEAQLDKSGLPSDRFFAERPEGSVSTLKIQRTQQEDSAVYLCASSYPAGGTGGYTFGSGTRLTVV.

This clone was counted between two and nine times. This chain uses TRBV6-5 with TRBJ1-2; 7 nucleotides line up with TRBD1. CDR1 MNHEY and CDR2 SVGAGI come from the germline V gene. Trimming took 8 bases from V and 0 from J; bases not matched to a gene: 6. The CDR3 contains 14 residues. CDR3 amino acids: CASFYRGANYGYTF. The CDR3 DNA reads TGTGCCAGCTTTTACAGGGGAGCTAACTATGGCTACACCTTC.